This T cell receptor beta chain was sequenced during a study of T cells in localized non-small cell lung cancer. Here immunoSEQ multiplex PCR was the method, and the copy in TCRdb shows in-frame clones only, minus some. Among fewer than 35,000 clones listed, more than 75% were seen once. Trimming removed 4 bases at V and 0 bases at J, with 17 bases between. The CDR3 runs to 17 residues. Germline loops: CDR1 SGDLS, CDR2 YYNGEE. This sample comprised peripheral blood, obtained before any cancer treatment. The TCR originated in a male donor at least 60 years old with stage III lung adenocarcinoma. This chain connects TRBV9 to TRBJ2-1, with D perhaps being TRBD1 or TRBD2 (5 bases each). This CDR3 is CASSPSIGTSSYNEQFF. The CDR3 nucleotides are TGTGCCAGCAGCCCGAGCATCGGGACGAGCTCCTACAATGAGCAGTTCTTC.